A selection of T cell receptor beta chains follows, all from one sample in a study of blood T cells in healthy people across ages. In TCRdb, the 5' RACE reads were re-called with MiXCR into one record per CDR3 protein. The profile shows roughly 1,500,000 distinct CDR3 sequences, roughly 40% of them singletons. Material: blood. The receptor source for this set is a woman aged 18-30 years in good health. The CDR3 runs from the conserved cysteine through the conserved F or W. D genes are given only for firm matches. The size entry is marked missing in some rows and otherwise reads once, few, many or a size class.

size,J,V,D,CDR3,DNA
-,TRBJ2-1,TRBV12-3/TRBV12-4,-,CASRSGGYGGNEQFF,TGTGCCAGCAGGTCCGGGGGTTATGGGGGGAATGAGCAGTTCTTC
-,TRBJ2-7,TRBV4-1,TRBD2,CASSQDRGVYEQYF,TGCGCCAGCAGCCAAGATCGGGGGGTCTACGAGCAGTACTTC
-,TRBJ2-1,TRBV5-5,-,CASSLDLQGPLAGPWNEQFF,TGTGCCAGCAGCTTGGATCTTCAGGGCCCGCTCGCCGGCCCTTGGAATGAGCAGTTCTTC
-,TRBJ2-3,TRBV18,TRBD2,CASSPTLADGTDTQYF,TGTGCCAGCTCACCAACTCTAGCGGACGGGACAGATACGCAGTATTTT
-,TRBJ2-5,TRBV11-2,-,CASSFGGAPVEETQYF,TGTGCCAGCAGCTTTGGGGGAGCGCCAGTCGAAGAGACCCAGTACTTC
once,TRBJ1-1,TRBV6-5,-,CASYKQGITGAFF,TGTGCCAGCTATAAACAGGGTATAACTGGAGCTTTCTTT
-,TRBJ2-5,TRBV20-1,-,CSASTEQETQYF,TGCAGTGCTAGTACAGAACAAGAGACCCAGTACTTC
few,TRBJ1-4,TRBV5-1,TRBD1,CASSLGQGGNEKLFF,TGCGCCAGCAGCTTGGGCCAGGGGGGTAATGAAAAACTGTTTTTT
-,TRBJ2-7,TRBV14,-,CASSPEKRTYEQYF,TGTGCCAGCAGCCCAGAGAAGAGGACCTACGAGCAGTACTTC
-,TRBJ2-1,TRBV2,-,CASSDPLANEQFF,TGTGCCAGCAGTGATCCCCTGGCAAATGAGCAGTTCTTC
few,TRBJ2-7,TRBV20-1,-,CSANRVESILTYEQYF,TGCAGTGCTAACCGCGTGGAGTCCATACTTACCTACGAGCAGTACTTC
few,TRBJ2-7,TRBV29-1,TRBD2,CSANGAGGTYEQYF,TGCAGCGCCAACGGAGCGGGGGGTACCTACGAGCAGTACTTC
-,TRBJ2-5,TRBV7-6,-,CASSSDVYQETQYF,TGTGCCAGCAGCTCAGACGTGTACCAAGAGACCCAGTACTTC
-,TRBJ2-3,TRBV7-8,-,CASSLVVFADTQYF,TGTGCCAGCAGCTTAGTGGTTTTCGCAGATACGCAGTATTTT
-,TRBJ2-6,TRBV3-1,-,CASSQFGGSGKSGANVLTF,TGTGCCAGCAGCCAGTTCGGCGGTAGCGGAAAATCTGGGGCCAACGTCCTGACTTTC
many,TRBJ1-5,TRBV3-1,-,CASSQGTGGNQPQHF,TGTGCCAGCAGCCAAGGGACCGGTGGCAATCAGCCCCAGCATTTT
-,TRBJ2-7,TRBV20-1,-,CSARGTSGNRDEQYF,TGCAGTGCTAGAGGGACCAGCGGGAACAGGGACGAGCAGTACTTC